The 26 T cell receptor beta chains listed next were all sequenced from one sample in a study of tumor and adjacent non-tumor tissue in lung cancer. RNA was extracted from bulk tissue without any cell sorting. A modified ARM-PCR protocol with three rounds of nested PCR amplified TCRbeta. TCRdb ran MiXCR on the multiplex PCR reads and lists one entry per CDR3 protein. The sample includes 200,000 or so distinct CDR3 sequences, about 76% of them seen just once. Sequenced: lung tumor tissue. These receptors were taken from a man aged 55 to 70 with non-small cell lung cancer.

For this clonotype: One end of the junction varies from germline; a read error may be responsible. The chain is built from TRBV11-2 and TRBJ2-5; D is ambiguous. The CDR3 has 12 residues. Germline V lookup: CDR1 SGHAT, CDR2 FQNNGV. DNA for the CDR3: TGTGTCAGCAACTTCGGTGAAGAGACCCAGTACTTC. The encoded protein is CVSNFGEETQYF. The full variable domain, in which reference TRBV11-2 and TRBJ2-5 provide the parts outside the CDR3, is EAGVAQSPRYKIIEKRQSVAFWCNPISGHATLYWYQQILGQGPKLLIQFQNNGVVDDSQLPKDRFSAERLKGVDSTLKIQPAKLEDSAVYLCVSNFGEETQYFGPGTRLLVL.

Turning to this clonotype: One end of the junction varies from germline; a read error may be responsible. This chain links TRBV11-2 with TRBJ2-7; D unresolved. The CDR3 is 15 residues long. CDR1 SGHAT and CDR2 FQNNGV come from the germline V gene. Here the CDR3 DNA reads TGTGCCAGCAGCCCCCGGCACCAGACCTCCTACGGGCAGTACTTT. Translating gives CASSPRHQTSYGQYF. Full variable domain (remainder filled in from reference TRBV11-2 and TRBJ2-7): EAGVAQSPRYKIIEKRQSVAFWCNPISGHATLYWYQQILGQGPKLLIQFQNNGVVDDSQLPKDRFSAERLKGVDSTLKIQPAKLEDSAVYLCASSPRHQTSYGQYFGPGTRLTVT.

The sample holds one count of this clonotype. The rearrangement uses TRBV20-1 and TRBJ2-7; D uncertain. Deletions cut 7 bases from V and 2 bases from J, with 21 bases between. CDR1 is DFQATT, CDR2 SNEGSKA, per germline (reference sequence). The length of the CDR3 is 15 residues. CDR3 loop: CSVAARAVGTYEQYF. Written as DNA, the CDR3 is TGCAGTGTCGCCGCAAGGGCAGTCGGAACCTACGAGCAGTACTTC.

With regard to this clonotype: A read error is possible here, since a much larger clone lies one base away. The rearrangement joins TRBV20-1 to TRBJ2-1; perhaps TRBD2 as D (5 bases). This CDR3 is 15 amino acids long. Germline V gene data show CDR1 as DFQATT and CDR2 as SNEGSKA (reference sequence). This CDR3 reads CSAAIDYGQYIEQFF. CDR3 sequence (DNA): TGCAGTGCTGCAATTGACTACGGGCAGTACATTGAGCAGTTCTTC.

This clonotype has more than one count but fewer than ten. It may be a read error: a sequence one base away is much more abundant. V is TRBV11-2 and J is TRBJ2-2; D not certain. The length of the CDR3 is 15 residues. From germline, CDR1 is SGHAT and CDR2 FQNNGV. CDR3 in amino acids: CTSTHPGPNTGELFF. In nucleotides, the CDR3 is TGTACCAGCACCCACCCCGGACCGAACACCGGGGAGCTGTTTTTT.

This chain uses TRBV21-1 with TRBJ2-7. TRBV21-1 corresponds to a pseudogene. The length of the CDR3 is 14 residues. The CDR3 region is CASSKARASYEEYF. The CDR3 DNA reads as TGTGCCAGCAGCAAAGCACGGGCTTCCTACGAGGAGTACTTC.

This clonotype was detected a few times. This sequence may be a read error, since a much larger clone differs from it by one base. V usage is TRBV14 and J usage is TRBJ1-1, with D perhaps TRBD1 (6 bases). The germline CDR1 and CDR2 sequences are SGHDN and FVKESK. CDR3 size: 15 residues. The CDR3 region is CASSQVRGFGTEVFF. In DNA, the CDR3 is TGTGCCAGCAGCCAAGTAAGGGGGTTTGGCACTGAAGTTTTCTTT.

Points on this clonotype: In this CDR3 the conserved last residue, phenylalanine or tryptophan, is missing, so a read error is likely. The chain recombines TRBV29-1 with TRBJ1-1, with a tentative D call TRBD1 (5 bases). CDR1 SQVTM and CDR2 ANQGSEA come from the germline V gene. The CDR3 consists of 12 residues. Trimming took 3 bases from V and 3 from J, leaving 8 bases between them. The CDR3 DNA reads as TGCAGCGTTGACACCAGGGACACTGAAGCTTTCTCT. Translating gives CSVDTRDTEAFS.

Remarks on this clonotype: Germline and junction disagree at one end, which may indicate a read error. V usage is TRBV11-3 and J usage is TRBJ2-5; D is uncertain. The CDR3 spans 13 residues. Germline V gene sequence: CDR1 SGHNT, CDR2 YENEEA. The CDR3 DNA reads TGTGCCTGCAGCTTGGTCAGACAAGAGACCCAGTACTTC. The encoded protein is CACSLVRQETQYF.

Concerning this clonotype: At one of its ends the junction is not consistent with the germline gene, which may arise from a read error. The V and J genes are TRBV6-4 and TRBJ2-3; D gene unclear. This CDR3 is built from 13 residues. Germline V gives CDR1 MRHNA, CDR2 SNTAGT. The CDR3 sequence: CANSEAPRDTQYF. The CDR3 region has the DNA TGTGCCAACAGTGAGGCCCCCAGAGATACGCAGTATTTT.

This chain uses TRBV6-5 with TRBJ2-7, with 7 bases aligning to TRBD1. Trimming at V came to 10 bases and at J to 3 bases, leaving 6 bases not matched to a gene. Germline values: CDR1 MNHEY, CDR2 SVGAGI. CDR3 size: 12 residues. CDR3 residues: CATRTGHYEQYF. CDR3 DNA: TGTGCCACCCGGACAGGCCACTACGAGCAGTACTTC.

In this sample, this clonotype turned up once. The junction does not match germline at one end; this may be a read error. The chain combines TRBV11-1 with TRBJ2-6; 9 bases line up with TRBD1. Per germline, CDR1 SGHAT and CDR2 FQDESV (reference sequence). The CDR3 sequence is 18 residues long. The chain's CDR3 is CANSQRGQGYSGAKVLTF. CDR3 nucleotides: TGTGCAAACAGCCAGAGGGGACAGGGCTACTCTGGGGCCAAGGTCCTGACTTTC.

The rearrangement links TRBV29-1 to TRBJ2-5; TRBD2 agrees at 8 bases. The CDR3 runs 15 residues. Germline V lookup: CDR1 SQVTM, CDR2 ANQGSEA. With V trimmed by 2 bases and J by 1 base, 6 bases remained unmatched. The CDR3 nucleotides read TGCAGCGTTGAACAGTCGGGGGGGACCCAAGAGACCCAGTACTTC. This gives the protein CSVEQSGGTQETQYF.

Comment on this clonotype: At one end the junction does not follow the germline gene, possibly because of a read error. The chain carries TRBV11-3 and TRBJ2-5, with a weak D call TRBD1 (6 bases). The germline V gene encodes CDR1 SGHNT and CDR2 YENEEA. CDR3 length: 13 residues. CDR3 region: CASSVTGQETQYF. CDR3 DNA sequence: TGTGCCAGCAGCGTGACAGGCCAAGAGACACAGTACTTC.

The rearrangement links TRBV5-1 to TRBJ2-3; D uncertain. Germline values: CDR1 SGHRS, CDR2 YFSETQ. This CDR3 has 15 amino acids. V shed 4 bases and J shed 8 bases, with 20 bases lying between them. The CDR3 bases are TGCGCCAGCAGCCGGGTAGCAGGCCCCCTCGTTACGCAGTATTTT. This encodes CASSRVAGPLVTQYF.

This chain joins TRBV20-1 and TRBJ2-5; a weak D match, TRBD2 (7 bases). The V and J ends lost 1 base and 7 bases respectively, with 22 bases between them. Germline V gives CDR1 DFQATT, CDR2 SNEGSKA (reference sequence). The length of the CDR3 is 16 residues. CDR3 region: CSARGVGGRGHVTQYF. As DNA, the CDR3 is TGCAGTGCTAGAGGGGTGGGGGGGCGAGGGCATGTGACCCAGTACTTC.

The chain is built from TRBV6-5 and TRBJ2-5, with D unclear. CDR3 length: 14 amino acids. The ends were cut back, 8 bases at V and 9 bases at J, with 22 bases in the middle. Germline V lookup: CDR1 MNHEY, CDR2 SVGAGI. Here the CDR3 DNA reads TGTGCCAGCTGTGATACCTGGACCGCGTGGGCCCAGTACTTC. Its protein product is CASCDTWTAWAQYF.

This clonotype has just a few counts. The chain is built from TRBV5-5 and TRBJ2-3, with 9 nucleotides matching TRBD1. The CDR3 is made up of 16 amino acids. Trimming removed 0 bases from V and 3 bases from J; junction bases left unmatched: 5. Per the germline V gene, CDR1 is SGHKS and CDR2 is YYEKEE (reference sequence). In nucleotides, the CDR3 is TGTGCCAGCAGCTTGGGGGGACAGGGAGGTACAGATACGCAGTATTTT. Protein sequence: CASSLGGQGGTDTQYF.

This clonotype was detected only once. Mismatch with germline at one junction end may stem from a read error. CDR3 amino acids: CARSNENTEAFF. CDR3 DNA: TGTGCCCGCAGCAACGAGAACACTGAAGCTTTCTTT. V is TRBV11-3 and J is TRBJ1-1; D call uncertain. CDR3 length: 12 residues. Germline V gene lookup returns CDR1 SGHNT and CDR2 YENEEA.

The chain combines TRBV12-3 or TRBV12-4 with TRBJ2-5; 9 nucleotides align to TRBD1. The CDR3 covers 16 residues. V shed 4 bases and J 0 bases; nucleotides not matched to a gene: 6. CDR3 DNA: TGTGCCAGCAGTTGGGGACAGGGACGGTACCAAGAGACCCAGTACTTC. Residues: CASSWGQGRYQETQYF.

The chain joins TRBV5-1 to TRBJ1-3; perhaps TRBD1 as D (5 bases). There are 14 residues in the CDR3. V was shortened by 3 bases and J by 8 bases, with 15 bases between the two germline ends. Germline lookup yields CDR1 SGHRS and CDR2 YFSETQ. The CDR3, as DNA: TGCGCCAGCAGCTCGGACTCACAAGGGGACACCATATATTTT. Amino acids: CASSSDSQGDTIYF.

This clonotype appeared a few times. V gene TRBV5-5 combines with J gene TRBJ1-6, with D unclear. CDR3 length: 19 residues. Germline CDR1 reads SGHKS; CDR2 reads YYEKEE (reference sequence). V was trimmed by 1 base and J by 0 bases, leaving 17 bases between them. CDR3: CASSLFRQDASSYNSPLHF. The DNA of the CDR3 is TGTGCCAGCAGCTTGTTTAGGCAGGACGCGAGCTCCTATAATTCACCCCTCCACTTT.

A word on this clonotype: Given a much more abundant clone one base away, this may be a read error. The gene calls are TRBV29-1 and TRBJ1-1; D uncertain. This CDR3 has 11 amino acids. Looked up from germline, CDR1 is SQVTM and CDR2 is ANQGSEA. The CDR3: CSVEDNTEALF. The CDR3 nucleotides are TGCAGCGTTGAAGATAACACTGAAGCTTTATTT.

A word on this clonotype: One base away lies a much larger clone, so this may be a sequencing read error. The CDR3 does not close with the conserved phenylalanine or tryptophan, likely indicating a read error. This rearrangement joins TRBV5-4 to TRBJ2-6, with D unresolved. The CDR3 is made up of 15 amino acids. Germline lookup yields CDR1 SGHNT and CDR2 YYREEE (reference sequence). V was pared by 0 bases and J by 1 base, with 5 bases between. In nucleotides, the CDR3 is TGTGCCAGCAGCTTGGTTGGATCTGGGGCCAACGTCCTGACTGTC. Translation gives CASSLVGSGANVLTV.

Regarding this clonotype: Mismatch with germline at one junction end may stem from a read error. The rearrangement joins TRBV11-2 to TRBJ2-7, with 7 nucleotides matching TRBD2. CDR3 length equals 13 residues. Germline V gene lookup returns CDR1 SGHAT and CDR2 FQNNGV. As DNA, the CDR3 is TGTGCCAGCAGCCCGGATAGGGAGGGAGAGCACTACTTC. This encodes CASSPDREGEHYF.

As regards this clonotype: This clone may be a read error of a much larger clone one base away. The CDR3 coding sequence is TGCAGTGTGACCGGGACAGCAACTAATGAAAAACTGTTTTTT. Translating gives CSVTGTATNEKLFF. V gene TRBV20-1 combines with J gene TRBJ1-4, with TRBD1 identical over 7 bases. The CDR3 has 14 residues. Trimming removed 7 bases from V and 0 bases from J; junction bases left unmatched: 5. Per the germline V gene, CDR1 is DFQATT and CDR2 is SNEGSKA (reference sequence).